Below are 25 T cell receptor beta chains sequenced from a single sample in a study of cytomegalovirus exposure and HLA in healthy donors. Measured with immunoSEQ multiplex PCR; TCRdb has only the in-frame clones, and not every one. Among some 170,000 clones, about 96% were seen once, and the ten largest hold around 0.9%. The material sequenced was PBMCs. Source of these receptors: a woman aged 18-29 years in good health and CMV-seronegative.

This clone was counted once. The chain links TRBV4-3 to TRBJ1-2; 9 bases agree with TRBD1. This CDR3 contains 16 residues. V was pared by 3 bases and J by 4 bases, with 9 bases of the junction left unmatched. Germline CDR1 LGHNA, CDR2 YSLEER. The CDR3 sequence: CASSQAAGQGSYGYTF. CDR3 bases: TGCGCCAGCAGCCAGGCCGCGGGACAGGGTTCCTATGGCTACACCTTC.

This CDR3 is CASSPGYANTEAFF. The CDR3 DNA reads TGTGCCAGCAGCCCCGGGTATGCGAACACTGAAGCTTTCTTT. The chain has TRBV7-9 and TRBJ1-1; no clear D. The CDR3 is 14 residues long. The ends were cut back, 5 bases at V and 1 base at J, with 11 bases in the middle. Germline values: CDR1 SEHNR, CDR2 FQNEAQ (reference sequence).

The chain uses TRBV7-2 and TRBJ2-7; tentative D call: TRBD2 (6 bases). The CDR3 length is 14 residues. Between the trimmed V and J ends, which lost 5 bases and 4 bases, there was a span of 15 bases. In germline, CDR1 is SGHTA, CDR2 FQGNSA. CDR3 amino acids: CASSPSRDFYEQYF. The CDR3 nucleotides are TGTGCCAGCAGCCCGTCCCGGGACTTTTACGAGCAGTACTTC.

V is TRBV18 and J is TRBJ2-3, with a weak D call TRBD1 (6 bases). This CDR3 is 13 amino acids long. Germline V gene sequence: CDR1 KGHSH, CDR2 LQKENI. Trimming cost V 5 bases and J 2 bases, with 8 bases left between them. The CDR3 DNA sequence: TGTGCCAGCTCAAGACAGGTCACAGATACGCAGTATTTT. Translation: CASSRQVTDTQYF.

The chain uses TRBV5-1 and TRBJ2-7; D remains unclear. Deletions cut 1 base from V and 3 bases from J, with 8 bases between. This CDR3 is 13 amino acids long. Germline CDR1 SGHRS, CDR2 YFSETQ. This CDR3 is CASSLNSFYEQYF. In DNA form, the CDR3 reads TGCGCCAGCAGCTTGAATTCGTTCTACGAGCAGTACTTC. The full variable domain, rest sourced from reference TRBV5-1 and TRBJ2-7, is KAGVTQTPRYLIKTRGQQVTLSCSPISGHRSVSWYQQTPGQGLQFLFEYFSETQRNKGNFPGRFSGRQFSNSRSEMNVSTLELGDSALYLCASSLNSFYEQYFGPGTRLTVT.

The genes are TRBV7-9 and TRBJ2-3, with 9 bases identical to TRBD2. CDR3 length: 19 amino acids. Germline CDR1 SEHNR, CDR2 FQNEAQ (reference sequence). J gave up 0 bases and V 2 bases, and 12 bases lay outside the gene matches. The CDR3 nucleotides read TGTGCCAGCAGCTTAACCCCCCTAGCGGGGTCCGTCAGCACAGATACGCAGTATTTT. Amino acids: CASSLTPLAGSVSTDTQYF.

This clone appeared a single time. The chain joins TRBV15 to TRBJ1-2; TRBD1 aligns across 7 bases. The germline gives CDR1 LNHNV, CDR2 YYDKDF (reference sequence). V gave up 1 base and J gave up 4 bases; unmatched junction bases: 3. The CDR3 runs 14 residues. CDR3 in DNA: TGTGCCACCAGCAGAGTGGGGACAGCCTATGGCTACACCTTC. Translated: CATSRVGTAYGYTF.

CDR3 sequence: CASSQGDLPYNEQFF. The CDR3 DNA follows: TGCGCCAGCAGCCAAGGGGACTTGCCTTACAATGAGCAGTTCTTC. The chain joins TRBV4-3 to TRBJ2-1; perhaps TRBD2 as D (6 bases). Per germline, CDR1 LGHNA and CDR2 YSLEER. The CDR3 consists of 15 residues. The V gene lost 1 base and the J gene lost 4 bases, with 11 bases spanning the gap.

The V and J genes are TRBV4-3 and TRBJ2-7; a possible D gene is TRBD2 (7 bases). Germline lookup yields CDR1 LGHNA and CDR2 YSLEER. The CDR3 runs to 18 residues. V gave up 7 bases and J gave up 2 bases, with 27 bases separating them. CDR3 amino acids: CASKTPRGLAGPTYEQYF. DNA for the CDR3: TGCGCCAGCAAGACCCCCAGGGGCTTAGCGGGTCCTACCTACGAGCAGTACTTC.

The genes are TRBV18 and TRBJ1-1; 7 bases agree with TRBD1. The CDR3 length is 14 residues. Trimming cost V 5 bases and J 4 bases; bases outside gene matches: 7. The germline gives CDR1 KGHSH, CDR2 LQKENI. As DNA, the CDR3 is TGTGCCAGCTCATCGACAGGGACGATCACTGAAGCTTTCTTT. Translating gives CASSSTGTITEAFF.

This sequence joins TRBV6-1 and TRBJ2-2; 9 nucleotides line up with TRBD1. CDR1 and CDR2 (germline): MNHNS, SASEGT. V shed 4 bases, J shed 4 bases, and the junction held 10 bases outside the gene matches. The CDR3 covers 17 residues. In DNA, the CDR3 is TGTGCCAGCAGTGCTAGGGGGGGGACAGGGATCACCGGGGAGCTGTTTTTT. This translates into CASSARGGTGITGELFF.

This chain uses TRBV5-1 with TRBJ1-2; TRBD1 might be the D (5 bases). Germline V CDR1 and CDR2: SGHRS, YFSETQ. With 2 bases removed from V and 3 bases from J, the gap between germline ends came to 14 bases. The CDR3 is 15 amino acids. CDR3 sequence reads: CASSFDSPRHYGYTF. CDR3 coding DNA: TGCGCCAGCAGCTTTGACAGCCCGCGACACTATGGCTACACCTTC.

This clone was found once. V gene TRBV4-1 combines with J gene TRBJ2-1; D ambiguous. The length of the CDR3 is 15 residues. Trimming removed 1 base at V and 12 bases at J, with 19 bases between. From germline, CDR1 is MGHRA and CDR2 YSYEKL. The CDR3 reads CASSQGISSATGQFF. The CDR3 DNA reads as TGCGCCAGCAGCCAAGGGATCTCTTCAGCGACTGGGCAGTTCTTC.

CDR3: CAWSHPRVRRDYGYTF. The CDR3 DNA follows: TGTGCCTGGAGCCACCCGCGGGTCCGAAGGGACTATGGCTACACCTTC. This rearrangement joins TRBV30 to TRBJ1-2; D gene uncertain. V lost 3 bases and J 3 bases, leaving 20 bases between the germline ends. The germline V gene encodes CDR1 GTSNPN and CDR2 SVGIG (reference sequence). CDR3 length: 16 residues.

V and J are TRBV5-1 and TRBJ2-3; D is possibly TRBD2 (6 bases). The CDR3 is made up of 14 amino acids. The V gene's germline CDR1 is SGHRS and CDR2 YFSETQ. With 0 bases removed from V and 4 bases from J, the gap between germline ends came to 9 bases. The CDR3 here is CASSLAGEADTQYF. The CDR3 nucleotides are TGCGCCAGCAGCTTGGCTGGGGAGGCAGATACGCAGTATTTT. Drawing the rest from reference TRBV5-1 and TRBJ2-3, the complete variable domain is KAGVTQTPRYLIKTRGQQVTLSCSPISGHRSVSWYQQTPGQGLQFLFEYFSETQRNKGNFPGRFSGRQFSNSRSEMNVSTLELGDSALYLCASSLAGEADTQYFGPGTRLTVL.

J is TRBJ2-2 and V is TRBV5-1; 11 bases line up with TRBD2. J gave up 3 bases and V 4 bases, and 14 bases lay outside the gene matches. CDR3 size: 19 residues. Germline assignment: CDR1 SGHRS and CDR2 YFSETQ. CDR3 sequence (DNA): TGCGCCAGCAGCACCTCAATTCCTAGCGGGGGGATGTACACCGGGGAGCTGTTTTTT. Protein sequence: CASSTSIPSGGMYTGELFF. Supplemented by reference TRBV5-1 and TRBJ2-2, the full variable domain reads KAGVTQTPRYLIKTRGQQVTLSCSPISGHRSVSWYQQTPGQGLQFLFEYFSETQRNKGNFPGRFSGRQFSNSRSEMNVSTLELGDSALYLCASSTSIPSGGMYTGELFFGEGSRLTVL.

The genes are TRBV11-2 and TRBJ2-7; 7 bases agree with TRBD2. Germline loops: CDR1 SGHAT, CDR2 FQNNGV. The CDR3 is made up of 15 amino acids. Trimming cost V 0 bases and J 5 bases; bases outside gene matches: 7. Here the CDR3 reads CASSLEAGKDNEQYF. The CDR3 DNA is TGTGCCAGCAGCTTAGAAGCGGGGAAAGACAACGAGCAGTACTTC.

The chain uses TRBV5-1 and TRBJ2-5; TRBD2 matches at 8 bases. V lost 3 bases to trimming and J lost 4 bases; unmatched junction nucleotides: 8. This CDR3 region has 15 residues. Germline V lookup: CDR1 SGHRS, CDR2 YFSETQ. The CDR3: CASSSPGLESETQYF. Here the CDR3 DNA reads TGCGCCAGCAGCTCGCCGGGACTAGAGTCAGAGACCCAGTACTTC.

The J gene is TRBJ2-3, the V gene TRBV2, with D perhaps matching TRBD1 (5 bases). V shed 5 bases and J shed 6 bases, with 18 bases lying between them. The length of the CDR3 is 15 residues. Per germline, CDR1 SNHLY and CDR2 FYNNEI. Written as DNA, the CDR3 is TGTGCCAGCAGTCCCAGACAGACTTCTCCGGATACGCAGTATTTT. It specifies CASSPRQTSPDTQYF.

The chain is built from TRBV13 and TRBJ2-7; 7 bases are a match to TRBD1. V gave up 4 bases and J gave up 0 bases; unmatched junction bases: 0. Germline V gene sequence: CDR1 PRHDT, CDR2 FYEKMQ (reference sequence). The CDR3 totals 13 residues. The CDR3 DNA sequence: TGTGCCAGCAGCTGGGACAGCTCCTACGAGCAGTACTTC. As protein: CASSWDSSYEQYF.

This rearrangement joins TRBV28 to TRBJ1-2; TRBD1 agrees at 9 bases. Germline CDR1 reads MDHEN; CDR2 reads SYDVKM. This CDR3 region has 17 residues. V lost 4 bases and J lost 7; bases outside the gene matches: 16. Here the CDR3 DNA reads TGTGCCAGCAGTTGGTCTGGACAGGGGCGAGTGGGGAGTGGCTACACCTTC. This codes for CASSWSGQGRVGSGYTF.

The chain recombines TRBV5-6 with TRBJ2-5, with TRBD2 as a possible D gene (6 bases). Germline CDR1 is SGHDT and CDR2 is YYEEEE. CDR3 length equals 14 residues. The V end lost 5 bases, the J end lost 1 base, and 12 bases lay between the germline ends. The CDR3 coding sequence is TGTGCCAGCAGGGAGTGGGGGGTCCAAGAGACCCAGTACTTC. Translated, it gives CASREWGVQETQYF.

This chain joins TRBV9 and TRBJ2-5, with 7 positions matching TRBD1. The length of the CDR3 is 15 residues. CDR1 is SGDLS and CDR2 is YYNGEE in the germline V gene. V was clipped by 1 base and J by 2 bases; unmatched bases: 5. CDR3 residues: CASSVRDREQETQYF. CDR3 in DNA: TGTGCCAGCAGCGTACGAGACAGGGAACAAGAGACCCAGTACTTC.

This rearrangement joins TRBV12-5 to TRBJ1-5, with a weak D call TRBD1 (5 bases). Trimming pared 0 bases from V and 0 bases from J, leaving 12 bases between. The CDR3 extends over 17 amino acids. From germline, CDR1 is LGHNT and CDR2 FRNRAP. Here the CDR3 DNA reads TGTGCTAGTGGTTTGGTACTAACAGGCGTTAGCAATCAGCCCCAGCATTTT. The encoded protein is CASGLVLTGVSNQPQHF.

The gene calls are TRBV9 and TRBJ1-2; 8 bases fit TRBD1. This CDR3 has 14 residues. V was clipped by 7 bases and J by 0 bases; unmatched bases: 5. Germline V gives CDR1 SGDLS, CDR2 YYNGEE. The CDR3 DNA is TGTGCCAGCGCGCGGACAGGGTCTAACTATGGCTACACCTTC. This sequence encodes CASARTGSNYGYTF.